The rows below give T cell receptor beta chains drawn from one sample of a study of blood T cell repertoires in COVID-19. Data came from immunoSEQ multiplex PCR; TCRdb stores just in-frame clones and leaves some out. This sample has about 90,000 clones; around 94% occur once, and the top ten carry around 6%. Sequenced material: peripheral blood. The receptors were sampled from a woman aged 55-70 years with active COVID-19. Each CDR3 is given with its conserved first and last residue. Fields, in order: D gene, V gene, J gene, clone size, CDR3 DNA, CDR3 protein. D genes are given only for firm matches. Size values are once, few and many counts, or a class for expanded clones, and some rows have none.

TRBD2	TRBV3-1/TRBV3-2	TRBJ2-3	once	TGTGCCAGCAGTCCGGGGGGCGGGAGGGCCGGAGATACGCAGTATTTT	CASSPGGGRAGDTQYF
NA	TRBV11-3	TRBJ1-1	NA	TGTGCCAGCAGCTTAGGCAGGGAGAACACTGAAGCTTTCTTT	CASSLGRENTEAFF
NA	TRBV5-1	TRBJ1-4	NA	TGCGCCAGCAGCTTGGGACAGCTCGGGGGAACTAATGAAAAACTGTTTTTT	CASSLGQLGGTNEKLFF
TRBD1	TRBV28	TRBJ1-1	NA	TGTGCCAGCAGACGACAGGGGTTAAAGGCTGAAGCTTTCTTT	CASRRQGLKAEAFF
NA	TRBV28	TRBJ1-5	NA	TGTGCCAGCAGTCTCCCCACAGGGCTCAATCAGCCCCAGCATTTT	CASSLPTGLNQPQHF
NA	TRBV7-9	TRBJ2-2	NA	TGTGCCAGCAGCTTTGGGGCCATGAACACCGGGGAGCTGTTTTTT	CASSFGAMNTGELFF
NA	TRBV25-1	TRBJ2-6	NA	TGTGCCAGCAGTGGGGTGAGGGGGGCCAACGTCCTGACTTTC	CASSGVRGANVLTF
TRBD1	TRBV18	TRBJ1-2	NA	TGTGCCAGCTCACCACCAAACAGGGGGGGCTTTGGCTATGGCTACACCTTC	CASSPPNRGGFGYGYTF
TRBD2	TRBV15	TRBJ2-1	NA	TGTGCCACCAGCTCGGGACTAGCGGGAGGTGAGCAGTTCTTC	CATSSGLAGGEQFF
NA	TRBV11-3	TRBJ1-5	NA	TGTGCCAGCAGCGGGGGCTCTTATAGCAATCAGCCCCAGCATTTT	CASSGGSYSNQPQHF
TRBD1	TRBV19	TRBJ2-1	few	TGTGCCAGTAGTATCGGACAGGGGGCAAGGGAGCAGTTCTTC	CASSIGQGAREQFF